Listed below are T cell receptor beta chains from one sample, sequenced in a study of blood T cell repertoires in COVID-19. Assay: immunoSEQ multiplex PCR; the TCRdb copy retains only in-frame clones and omits some. The data contain about 220,000 clones, less than 90% of them singletons. Input material: peripheral blood. Receptors were obtained from a woman aged 55 to 70 who had recovered from COVID-19. The CDR3 runs from the conserved cysteine through the conserved F or W. D genes are given only for firm matches. The listing skips clone size in some rows; elsewhere it reads once, few, many or a size class.

V: TRBV5-4
size: .
J: TRBJ2-3
D: .
DNA: TGTGCCAGCAGCTTGGAAAGGGGACTCACAGATACGCAGTATTTT
CDR3: CASSLERGLTDTQYF

V: TRBV2
size: .
J: TRBJ2-3
D: TRBD2
DNA: TGTGCCAGCAGTGCCGCGGGACTAGGCCCAGATACGCAGTATTTT
CDR3: CASSAAGLGPDTQYF

V: TRBV2
size: .
J: TRBJ2-3
D: TRBD2
DNA: TGTGCCAGCAGTGAAACCCCGGGACTAGCAAGCACAGATACGCAGTATTTT
CDR3: CASSETPGLASTDTQYF

V: TRBV5-1
size: few
J: TRBJ1-1
D: TRBD1
DNA: TGCGCCAGCAGCACTCAGGGGGGGAACACTGAAGCTTTCTTT
CDR3: CASSTQGGNTEAFF

V: TRBV15
size: .
J: TRBJ2-1
D: TRBD2
DNA: TGTGCCACCAGCAGAGAAGACGGGGGGATTTATTACAATGAGCAGTTCTTC
CDR3: CATSREDGGIYYNEQFF

V: TRBV6-6
size: .
J: TRBJ1-1
D: .
DNA: TGTGCCAGCAGTAGGCACAGGGATACTGAAGCTTTCTTT
CDR3: CASSRHRDTEAFF

V: TRBV7-7
size: .
J: TRBJ2-5
D: TRBD2
DNA: TGTGCTAGCAGCCCGCGGGGGGACCAAGAGACCCAGTACTTC
CDR3: CASSPRGDQETQYF

V: TRBV7-3
size: .
J: TRBJ2-5
D: TRBD2
DNA: TGTGCCAGCAGCCCGGCAAGGGAAGCGGGGGGGCCCGAGACCCAGTACTTC
CDR3: CASSPAREAGGPETQYF

V: TRBV6-4
size: .
J: TRBJ2-7
D: TRBD1
DNA: TGTGCCAGCAGGGAGGGACAGGGTGATCCCGAGCAGTACTTC
CDR3: CASREGQGDPEQYF

V: TRBV27
size: .
J: TRBJ1-2
D: TRBD1
DNA: TGTGCCAGCAGTTCGGGAGGGGGCCACTATGGCTACACCTTC
CDR3: CASSSGGGHYGYTF

V: TRBV7-9
size: few
J: TRBJ1-5
D: .
DNA: TGTGCCAGCAGCTTAGGGTGGGGCAGGGGACAGCCCCAGCATTTT
CDR3: CASSLGWGRGQPQHF

V: TRBV30
size: .
J: TRBJ2-1
D: .
DNA: TGTGCCTGGCAGGATAGGGGGTTATGGTTCTTC
CDR3: CAWQDRGLWFF

V: TRBV10-3
size: few
J: TRBJ2-1
D: TRBD1
DNA: TGTGCCATCACCGACAGGGGAAGGAATGAGCAGTTCTTC
CDR3: CAITDRGRNEQFF

V: TRBV7-3
size: .
J: TRBJ2-1
D: .
DNA: TGTGCCAGCAGCTCAGACAGCCTCTACAATGAGCAGTTCTTC
CDR3: CASSSDSLYNEQFF

V: TRBV10-3
size: .
J: TRBJ1-2
D: .
DNA: TGTGCCATCAGGGACGGGGAGTCCGATGGCTACACCTTC
CDR3: CAIRDGESDGYTF

V: TRBV10-1
size: .
J: TRBJ2-3
D: TRBD2
DNA: TGCGCCAGCAGTGTGCTAGCGGGGGCCCCTCGAGATACGCAGTATTTT
CDR3: CASSVLAGAPRDTQYF

V: TRBV7-8
size: .
J: TRBJ2-5
D: .
DNA: TGTGCCAGCAGCCAGAGCAATCAAGAGACCCAGTACTTC
CDR3: CASSQSNQETQYF